Listed below are T cell receptor beta chains from one sample, sequenced in a study of beta chain features in type 1 diabetes. Some clones are missing from TCRdb's copy, which holds only in-frame ones; the method was immunoSEQ multiplex PCR. This table has a few hundred thousand clones, over 25% appearing once. The sequenced material came from naive CD4+ T cells from blood. The receptors originated from a man in his late teens or twenties in good health. Each CDR3 is given with its conserved first and last residue. A D gene is named only where the DNA matches it firmly. Clone size is shown for a subset of rows, as once, few, many or a class of expanded clone.

.,.,TRBV7-2,TRBJ2-2,CASSWTVNTGELFF,TGTGCCAGCAGCTGGACAGTGAACACCGGGGAGCTGTTTTTT
.,few,TRBV10-3,TRBJ2-5,CAIRQGGGETQYF,TGTGCCATCAGACAGGGCGGGGGAGAGACCCAGTACTTC
TRBD1,.,TRBV18,TRBJ2-7,CASSPGTGYEQYF,TGTGCCAGCTCTCCAGGGACAGGCTACGAGCAGTACTTC
TRBD2,few,TRBV28,TRBJ2-5,CASSLLSGGQETQYF,TGTGCCAGCAGTCTTTTGAGCGGGGGACAAGAGACCCAGTACTTC
TRBD1,few,TRBV11-1,TRBJ2-5,CASSASGQLQETQYF,TGTGCCAGCAGCGCGTCGGGACAGCTCCAAGAGACCCAGTACTTC
TRBD2,.,TRBV11-2,TRBJ2-1,CASVLAAEQFF,TGTGCCAGCGTTCTAGCGGCTGAGCAGTTCTTC
.,.,TRBV29-1,TRBJ2-5,CSVSLETQYF,TGCAGCGTCTCCCTGGAGACCCAGTACTTC
.,.,TRBV2,TRBJ2-5,CASSDLGQETQYF,TGTGCCAGCAGTGACCTAGGGCAAGAGACCCAGTACTTC
.,.,TRBV28,TRBJ2-7,CASSSMTGGYEQYF,TGTGCCAGCAGTTCTATGACAGGCGGCTACGAGCAGTACTTC
TRBD2,few,TRBV7-2,TRBJ2-5,CASSRGLEVTQYF,TGTGCCAGCAGCCGGGGACTAGAGGTGACCCAGTACTTC
TRBD2,.,TRBV9,TRBJ2-3,CASSFGLAGSSPQYF,TGTGCCAGCAGCTTTGGACTAGCGGGATCTTCTCCGCAGTATTTT
.,.,TRBV30,TRBJ2-7,CAWSVGPTEQYF,TGTGCCTGGAGTGTAGGCCCGACCGAGCAGTACTTC
.,few,TRBV29-1,TRBJ2-5,CSSLSLTVQETQYF,TGCAGCTCCCTATCCCTAACAGTACAAGAGACCCAGTACTTC
.,once,TRBV11-2,TRBJ2-2,CASSFSLTGELFF,TGTGCCAGCAGCTTCAGCCTTACCGGGGAGCTGTTTTTT
.,few,TRBV7-2,TRBJ1-5,CASSHGGRGSQPQHF,TGTGCCAGCAGCCACGGGGGCAGGGGTAGTCAGCCCCAGCATTTT
.,few,TRBV9,TRBJ2-1,CASSARIEIGEQFF,TGTGCCAGCAGCGCGAGGATTGAAATCGGAGAACAGTTCTTC
.,.,TRBV10-3,TRBJ2-3,CAISDTAADTQYF,TGTGCCATCAGTGACACCGCAGCAGATACGCAGTATTTT
.,few,TRBV13,TRBJ2-3,CASSSSRSTDTQYF,TGTGCCAGCAGCTCTTCAAGAAGCACAGATACGCAGTATTTT
.,few,TRBV2,TRBJ2-3,CASSPSRTRVPDTQYF,TGTGCCAGCAGTCCCTCACGGACCAGAGTTCCAGATACGCAGTATTTT
.,.,TRBV30,TRBJ2-6,CAWSWGTSGANVLTF,TGTGCCTGGAGTTGGGGGACCTCTGGGGCCAACGTCCTGACTTTC
TRBD2,few,TRBV9,TRBJ2-2,CASSVSLAGTANTGELFF,TGTGCCAGCAGCGTGAGTCTAGCGGGCACCGCGAACACCGGGGAGCTGTTTTTT
TRBD1,.,TRBV30,TRBJ2-2,CAWSHRGLVTGELFF,TGTGCCTGGAGCCACAGGGGGCTGGTCACCGGGGAGCTGTTTTTT
.,few,TRBV9,TRBJ2-5,CASSPRGQETQYF,TGTGCCAGCAGCCCTCGGGGACAAGAGACCCAGTACTTC
.,few,TRBV7-2,TRBJ2-7,CASSPTLPEQYF,TGTGCCAGCAGCCCCACTCTTCCCGAGCAGTACTTC
.,.,TRBV10-3,TRBJ1-1,CAITETGNTEAFF,TGTGCCATCACTGAAACAGGGAATACTGAAGCTTTCTTT
TRBD2,.,TRBV30,TRBJ2-2,CAWLRTSGVGELFF,TGTGCCTGGCTGAGGACTAGCGGGGTAGGGGAGCTGTTTTTT
.,.,TRBV5-1,TRBJ2-1,CASSLLNEQFF,TGCGCCAGCAGCTTGCTGAATGAGCAGTTCTTC
.,once,TRBV5-1,TRBJ2-1,CASSLQQVLDNEQFF,TGCGCCAGCAGCTTGCAGCAGGTCCTAGACAATGAGCAGTTCTTC
.,.,TRBV28,TRBJ1-5,CASSLGRIQPQHF,TGTGCCAGCAGTTTAGGGCGGATTCAGCCCCAGCATTTT
TRBD1,.,TRBV29-1,TRBJ2-7,CSTRQGSHEQYF,TGCAGCACCCGACAGGGGTCCCACGAGCAGTACTTC
.,.,TRBV14,TRBJ2-2,CASSQQVVAGELFF,TGTGCCAGCAGCCAACAGGTGGTCGCCGGGGAGCTGTTTTTT
.,.,TRBV7-9,TRBJ2-1,CASSFGWDEQFF,TGTGCCAGCAGCTTCGGGTGGGATGAGCAGTTCTTC
TRBD1,few,TRBV29-1,TRBJ2-5,CSDGTGARETQYF,TGCAGCGACGGGACAGGGGCTAGGGAGACCCAGTACTTC